This T cell receptor (beta chain) was identified during a study of shared clonotypes between healthy human individuals. V was clipped by 7 bases and J by 2 bases, with 15 bases between them. The CDR3 spans 14 residues. Germline V lookup: CDR1 GTSNPN, CDR2 SVGIG (reference sequence). Sequencing was performed with immunoSEQ multiplex PCR; in TCRdb, only in-frame clones are kept and a portion is missing. In the table there are millions of clones, approximately 94% of which are singletons. The rearrangement uses TRBV30 and TRBJ2-1; D might be TRBD1 (6 bases). Sample: naive CD4+ T cells sorted from blood. Subset meaning: CD45RA+ positively selected. This sequence originates from a man between 18 and 29 years old in good health. The CDR3 bases are TGTGCCTCCACAGGGAAGGCCCCCTACAATGAGCAGTTCTTC. This gives the protein CASTGKAPYNEQFF.